The T cell receptor beta chain described here comes from a study of vaccination and CD4 T cells after COVID-19 (dated by TCRdb to about 2022). For the wider study: Convalescent patients had a positive SARS-CoV-2 result on nasal swab PCR, and of these patients, under ten had mild disease and one had severe disease. The convalescent cohort included six males and four females, with two Hispanic individuals, seven Caucasians, two Asians and one multiracial person. Participants received two doses of either the Pfizer-BioNTech BNT162b2 vaccine (n=8) or the Moderna mRNA-1273 vaccine (n=2). Post-COVID blood samples from convalescent patients were collected a median of around 100 days after diagnosis, with a range of roughly 35 to 180 days. The time from the second vaccine dose to post-vaccine blood sampling had a median of around 72 days and ranged from roughly 12 to 250 days. Overlapping spike peptide pools from SARS-CoV-2 and from the common cold coronaviruses HCoV-NL63, HCoV-OC43 and HCoV-229E were used as culture stimuli. As controls, cultures received a CEFX viral epitope pool (the positive control), an HIV-1 Nef peptide pool (the negative control), or no peptide at all. In under 13 COVID-19 convalescent patients and 4 infection-naive healthy vaccine recipients, researchers compared the spike-specific CD4+ TCR repertoire from before mRNA vaccination with the repertoire from after.

This specimen's treatment or condition label, per the study, means: roughly 11-day PBMC culture with coronavirus spike peptide pools or control peptides (ViraFEST assay). The ViraFEST assay, used in the study, expanded antigen-specific T cells with peptide pools and then identified the expanded clonotypes through TCR sequencing. The convalescent patients' positive SARS-CoV-2 PCR tests fell between March and December 2020, which was before the Alpha, Beta and Delta variants emerged in the United States. Each well held 2.2 million or so PBMCs cultured with roughly 10 ug/ml peptide pools in IMDM containing around 5% human AB serum and roughly 10 IU/ml IL-2. On days 3 and 7, half of the culture medium was replaced with fresh IL-2-containing medium. After around 11 days of culture, CD4+ T cells were isolated by negative selection with the EasySep CD4+ T cell isolation kit. PBMCs were separated from whole blood using Ficoll-Paque Plus gradient centrifugation and then either used fresh or cryopreserved at -140C. Each culture condition was generally run in triplicate wells.

The library was generated by PCR. At the Johns Hopkins FTIC core, DNA from the cultured CD4+ T cells underwent TCR sequencing with the Oncomine TCR Beta short-read assay. Genomic DNA was extracted from the cultured CD4+ T cells with the QIAamp micro DNA kit. Oncomine TCR Beta libraries from cultured CD4+ T cells were pooled using unique dual indexes and sequenced on an Illumina iSeq 100. Regarding the original processing steps: Non-productive sequences were removed, and CDR3s not starting with C, not ending with F or W, or shorter than 7 amino acids were discarded. Antigen-specific clonotypes were identified using the MANAFEST web application through comparison of peptide-stimulated wells with reference and other culture wells. For a clone to be called positive, the clone needed an FDR below 0.05, an odds ratio above 5, and a productive frequency above 0.1% in at least two of three replicate wells. Cross-reactive clonotypes were defined as significantly expanded in both SARS-CoV-2 spike wells and at least one common cold coronavirus spike condition. CDR3 homology was assessed with Levenshtein distances (stringdist) and unrooted phylogenetic trees (ape) in R version 3.6.1. In-frame beta chains were kept once TCRdb had trimmed the public reads at Q25 with fastp and called clones with MiXCR. For every CDR3 protein sequence, its rows merge into one entry that carries the most common genes and DNA. V and J calls and clone size were set by TCRdb, not the authors. Within this sample are 15,000 to 20,000 distinct CDR3 sequences, with about 75% of them counted one time only. The ten biggest clones cover about 16% of the sample.

Regarding this clonotype: It lacks a known antigen. Base qualities were left out, and no much larger clone turns up one base away.

Overall study outcomes, separate from this receptor: The number of convalescent patients in the study was relatively small, and the study did not examine early timepoints following natural infection. The median number of SARS-CoV-2-reactive clonotypes rose from approximately 20 after infection to roughly 38 after vaccination, but the change was not significant. Of the vaccine-specific clones found in convalescent patients, nearly all (304 of 307) were mono-reactive for SARS-CoV-2 spike instead of being cross-reactive with common cold coronaviruses. In convalescent patients, a median around 90% of post-vaccine SARS-CoV-2-reactive clones were detected only after vaccination, suggesting vaccine-specific priming.

V was cut back by 0 bases and J by 5 bases, leaving a gap of 10 bases between them. CDR1 and CDR2 (DFQATT, SNEGSKA) derive from the germline V gene (reference sequence). The CDR3 has 13 amino acids, counting the end cysteine and phenylalanine. The kept DNA is CDR3 alone, 39 bases in frame from the first base. The sequence links TRBV20-1 to TRBJ1-1, and TRBD1 may be the D gene, going by 5 matching bases. Sequencing was performed on CD4+ T cells from blood, cultured in vitro. The clonotype originates from a human donor who had recovered from COVID-19. CDR3 loop: CSAREHGGTEAFF. DNA sequence: TGCAGTGCTAGAGAACACGGGGGGACTGAAGCTTTCTTT.